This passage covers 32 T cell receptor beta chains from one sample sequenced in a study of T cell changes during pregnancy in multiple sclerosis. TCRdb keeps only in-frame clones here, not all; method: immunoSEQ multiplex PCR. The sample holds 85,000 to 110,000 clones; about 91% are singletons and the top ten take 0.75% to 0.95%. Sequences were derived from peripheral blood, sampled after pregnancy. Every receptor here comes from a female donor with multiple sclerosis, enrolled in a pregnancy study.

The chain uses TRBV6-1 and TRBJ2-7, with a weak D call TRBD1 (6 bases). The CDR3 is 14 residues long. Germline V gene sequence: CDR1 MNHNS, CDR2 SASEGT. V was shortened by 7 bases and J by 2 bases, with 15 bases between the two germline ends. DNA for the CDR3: TGTGCCAGCACCCCGGTGGGGGCCGCCTACGAGCAGTACTTC. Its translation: CASTPVGAAYEQYF.

CDR3 DNA sequence: TGTGCCAGCAGCTATACGGGGACAGATGAAAAACTGTTTTTT. Translation: CASSYTGTDEKLFF. This chain links TRBV7-2 with TRBJ1-4, with 7 nucleotides matching TRBD1. Germline CDR1 reads SGHTA; CDR2 reads FQGNSA. The CDR3 is 14 amino acids. J lost 6 bases, V lost 4 bases, and 5 bases had no gene match.

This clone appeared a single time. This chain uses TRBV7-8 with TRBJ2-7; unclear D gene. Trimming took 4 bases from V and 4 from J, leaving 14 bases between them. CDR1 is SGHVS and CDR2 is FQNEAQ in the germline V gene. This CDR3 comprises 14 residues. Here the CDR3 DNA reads TGTGCCAGCAGCTCGGCCGAGGTTCTTTACGAGCAGTACTTC. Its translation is CASSSAEVLYEQYF.

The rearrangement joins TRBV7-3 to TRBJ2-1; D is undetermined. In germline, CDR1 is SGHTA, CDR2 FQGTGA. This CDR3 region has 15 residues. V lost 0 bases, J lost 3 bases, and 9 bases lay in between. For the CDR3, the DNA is TGTGCCAGCAGCTTAACGCTGAGTCACTACAATGAGCAGTTCTTC. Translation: CASSLTLSHYNEQFF.

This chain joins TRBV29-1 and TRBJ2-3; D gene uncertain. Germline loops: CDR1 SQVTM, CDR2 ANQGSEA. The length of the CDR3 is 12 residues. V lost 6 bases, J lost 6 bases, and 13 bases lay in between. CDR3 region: CSVMTAADTQYF. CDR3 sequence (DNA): TGCAGCGTCATGACGGCGGCCGATACGCAGTATTTT.

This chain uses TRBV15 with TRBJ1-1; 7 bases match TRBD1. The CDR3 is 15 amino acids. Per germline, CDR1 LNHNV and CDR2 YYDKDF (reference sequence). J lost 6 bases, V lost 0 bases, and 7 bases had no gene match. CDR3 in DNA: TGTGCCACCAGCAGAGATCTAGGGGGCGGACCTGAAGCTTTCTTT. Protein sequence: CATSRDLGGGPEAFF.

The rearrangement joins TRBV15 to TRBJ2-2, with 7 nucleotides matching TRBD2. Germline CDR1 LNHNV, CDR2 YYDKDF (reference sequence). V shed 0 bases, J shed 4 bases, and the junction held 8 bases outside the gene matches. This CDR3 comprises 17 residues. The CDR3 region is CATSRDRGVRGTGELFF. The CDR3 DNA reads TGTGCCACCAGCAGAGATCGGGGGGTAAGGGGCACCGGGGAGCTGTTTTTT. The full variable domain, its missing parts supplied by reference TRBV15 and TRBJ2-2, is DAMVIQNPRYQVTQFGKPVTLSCSQTLNHNVMYWYQQKSSQAPKLLFHYYDKDFNNEADTPDNFQSRRPNTSFCFLDIRSPGLGDTAMYLCATSRDRGVRGTGELFFGEGSRLTVL.

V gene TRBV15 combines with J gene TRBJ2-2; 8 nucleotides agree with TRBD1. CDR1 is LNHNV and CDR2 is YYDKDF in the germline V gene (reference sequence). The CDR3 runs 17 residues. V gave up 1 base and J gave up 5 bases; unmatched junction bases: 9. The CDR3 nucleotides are TGTGCCACCAGCAGAGTATGGACCGACAGGGGTACCGGGGAGCTGTTTTTT. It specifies CATSRVWTDRGTGELFF.

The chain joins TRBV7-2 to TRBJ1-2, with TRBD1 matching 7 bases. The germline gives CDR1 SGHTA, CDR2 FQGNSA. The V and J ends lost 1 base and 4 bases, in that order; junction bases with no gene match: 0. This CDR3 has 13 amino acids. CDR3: CASSLDRGYGYTF. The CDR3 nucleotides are TGTGCCAGCAGCTTAGACAGGGGCTATGGCTACACCTTC.

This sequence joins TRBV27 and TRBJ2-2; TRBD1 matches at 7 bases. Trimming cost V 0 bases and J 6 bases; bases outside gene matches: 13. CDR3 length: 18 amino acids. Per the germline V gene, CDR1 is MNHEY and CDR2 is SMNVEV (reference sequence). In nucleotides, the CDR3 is TGTGCCAGCAGTTTATCTCCCGGGACAGTGGCCTACCCCGGGGAGCTGTTTTTT. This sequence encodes CASSLSPGTVAYPGELFF.

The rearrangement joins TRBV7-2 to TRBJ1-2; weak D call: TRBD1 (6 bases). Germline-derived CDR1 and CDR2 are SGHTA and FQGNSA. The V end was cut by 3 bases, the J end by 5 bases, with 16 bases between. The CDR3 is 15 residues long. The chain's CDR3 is CASSFTGLLSYGYTF. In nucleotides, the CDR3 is TGTGCCAGCAGCTTTACAGGGCTCCTTTCTTATGGCTACACCTTC.

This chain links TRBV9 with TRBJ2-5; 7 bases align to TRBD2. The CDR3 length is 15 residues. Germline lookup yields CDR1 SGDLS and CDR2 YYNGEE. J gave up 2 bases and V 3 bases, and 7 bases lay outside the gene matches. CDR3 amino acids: CASSARGGYQETQYF. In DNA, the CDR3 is TGTGCCAGCAGCGCGCGCGGGGGATATCAAGAGACCCAGTACTTC.

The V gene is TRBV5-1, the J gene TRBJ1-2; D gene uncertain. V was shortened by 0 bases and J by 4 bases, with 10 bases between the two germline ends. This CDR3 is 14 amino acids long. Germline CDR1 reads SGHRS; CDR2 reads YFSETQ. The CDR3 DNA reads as TGCGCCAGCAGCTTGGACGGAGGGAGCTATGGCTACACCTTC. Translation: CASSLDGGSYGYTF.

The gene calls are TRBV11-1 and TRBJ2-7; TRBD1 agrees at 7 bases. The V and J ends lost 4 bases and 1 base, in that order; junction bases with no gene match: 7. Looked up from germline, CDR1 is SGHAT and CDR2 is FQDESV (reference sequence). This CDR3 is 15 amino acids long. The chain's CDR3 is CASSSETGSSYEQYF. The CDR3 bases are TGTGCCAGCAGCTCCGAGACAGGGTCGTCCTACGAGCAGTACTTC.

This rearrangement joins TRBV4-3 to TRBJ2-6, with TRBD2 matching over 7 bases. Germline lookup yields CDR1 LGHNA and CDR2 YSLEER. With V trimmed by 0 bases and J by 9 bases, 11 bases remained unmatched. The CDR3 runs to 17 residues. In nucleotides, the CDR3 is TGCGCCAGCAGCCAAGATCGGAGGGAGGGTCTCCTCAACGTCCTGACTTTC. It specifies CASSQDRREGLLNVLTF.

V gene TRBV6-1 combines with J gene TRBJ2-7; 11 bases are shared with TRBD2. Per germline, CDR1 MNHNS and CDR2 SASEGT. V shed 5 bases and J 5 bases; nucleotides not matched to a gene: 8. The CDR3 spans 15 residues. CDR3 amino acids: CASSITLAGGDEQYF. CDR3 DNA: TGTGCCAGCAGTATTACGTTAGCGGGAGGGGACGAGCAGTACTTC.

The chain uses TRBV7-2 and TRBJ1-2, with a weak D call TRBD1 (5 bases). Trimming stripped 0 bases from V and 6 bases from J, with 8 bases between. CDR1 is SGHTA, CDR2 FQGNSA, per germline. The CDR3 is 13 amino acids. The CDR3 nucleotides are TGTGCCAGCAGCTTAGCCAGGGTCCATGGCTACACCTTC. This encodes CASSLARVHGYTF. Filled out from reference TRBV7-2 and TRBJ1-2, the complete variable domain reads GAGVSQSPSNKVTEKGKDVELRCDPISGHTALYWYRQSLGQGLEFLIYFQGNSAPDKSGLPSDRFSAERTGGSVSTLTIQRTQQEDSAVYLCASSLARVHGYTFGSGTRLTVV.

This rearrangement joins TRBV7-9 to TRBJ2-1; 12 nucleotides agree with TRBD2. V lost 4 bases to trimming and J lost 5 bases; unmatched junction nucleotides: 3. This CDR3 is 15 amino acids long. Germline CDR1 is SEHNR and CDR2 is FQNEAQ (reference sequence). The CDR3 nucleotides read TGTGCCAGCAGCTCCTCTAGCGGGAGGGACAATGAGCAGTTCTTC. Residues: CASSSSSGRDNEQFF.

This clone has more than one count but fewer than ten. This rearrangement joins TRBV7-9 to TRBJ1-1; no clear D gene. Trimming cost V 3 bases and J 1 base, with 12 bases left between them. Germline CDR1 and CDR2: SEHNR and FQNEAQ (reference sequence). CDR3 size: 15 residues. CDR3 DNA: TGTGCCAGCAGCTTCTTGACGACGGGGAACACTGAAGCTTTCTTT. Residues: CASSFLTTGNTEAFF.

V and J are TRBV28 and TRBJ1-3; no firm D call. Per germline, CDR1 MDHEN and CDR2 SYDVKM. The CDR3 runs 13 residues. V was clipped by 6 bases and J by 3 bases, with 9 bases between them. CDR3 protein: CASSPGLGNTIYF. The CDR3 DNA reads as TGTGCCAGCAGCCCCGGACTTGGAAACACCATATATTTT.

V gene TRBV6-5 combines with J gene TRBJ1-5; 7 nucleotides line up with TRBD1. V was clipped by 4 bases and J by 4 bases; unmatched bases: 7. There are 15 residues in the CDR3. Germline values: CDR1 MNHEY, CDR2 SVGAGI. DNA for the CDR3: TGTGCCAGCAGTTCCCACAGGGGAATTAATCAGCCCCAGCATTTT. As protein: CASSSHRGINQPQHF.

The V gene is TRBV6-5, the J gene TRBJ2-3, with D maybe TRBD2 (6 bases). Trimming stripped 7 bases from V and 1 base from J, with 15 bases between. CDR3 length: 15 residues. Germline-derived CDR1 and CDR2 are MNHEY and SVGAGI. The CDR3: CASTPGRGRTDTQYF. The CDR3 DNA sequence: TGTGCCAGCACCCCGGGGCGGGGCCGCACAGATACGCAGTATTTT.

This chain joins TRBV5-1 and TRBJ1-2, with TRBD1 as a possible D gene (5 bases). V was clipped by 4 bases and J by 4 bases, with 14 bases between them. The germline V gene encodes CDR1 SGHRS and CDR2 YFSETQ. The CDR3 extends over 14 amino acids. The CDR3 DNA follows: TGCGCCAGCAGCCCAGGGCAGGTCCCCTATGGCTACACCTTC. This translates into CASSPGQVPYGYTF.

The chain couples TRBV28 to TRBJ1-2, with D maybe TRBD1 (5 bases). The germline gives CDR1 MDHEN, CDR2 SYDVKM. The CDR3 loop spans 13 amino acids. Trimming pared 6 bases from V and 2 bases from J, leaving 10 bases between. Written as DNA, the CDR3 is TGTGCCAGCAGCCCCCAGGGCAACTATGGCTACACCTTC. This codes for CASSPQGNYGYTF.

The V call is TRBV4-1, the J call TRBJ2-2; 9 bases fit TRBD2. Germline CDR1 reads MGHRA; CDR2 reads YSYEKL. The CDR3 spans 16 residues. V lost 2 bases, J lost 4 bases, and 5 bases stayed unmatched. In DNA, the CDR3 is TGCGCCAGCAGCCAATTGGCGGGGGGGCCCACCGGGGAGCTGTTTTTT. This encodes CASSQLAGGPTGELFF.

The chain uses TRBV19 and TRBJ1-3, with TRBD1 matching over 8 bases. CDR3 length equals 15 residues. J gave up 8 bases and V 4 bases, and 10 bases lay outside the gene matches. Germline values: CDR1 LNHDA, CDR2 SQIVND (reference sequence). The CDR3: CASSKARTGTDTIYF. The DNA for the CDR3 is TGTGCCAGTAGTAAAGCCCGGACAGGGACGGACACCATATATTTT. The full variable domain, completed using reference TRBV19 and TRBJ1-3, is DGGITQSPKYLFRKEGQNVTLSCEQNLNHDAMYWYRQDPGQGLRLIYYSQIVNDFQKGDIAEGYSVSREKKESFPLTVTSAQKNPTAFYLCASSKARTGTDTIYFGEGSWLTVV.

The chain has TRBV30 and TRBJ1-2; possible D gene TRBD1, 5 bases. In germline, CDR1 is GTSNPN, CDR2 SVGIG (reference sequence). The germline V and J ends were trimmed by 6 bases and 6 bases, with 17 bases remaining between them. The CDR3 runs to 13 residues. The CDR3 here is CACCIGGENGYTF. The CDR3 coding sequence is TGTGCCTGTTGTATCGGGGGAGAAAATGGCTACACCTTC. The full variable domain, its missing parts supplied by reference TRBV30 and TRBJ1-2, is SQTIHQWPATLVQPVGSPLSLECTVEGTSNPNLYWYRQAAGRGLQLLFYSVGIGQISSEVPQNLSASRPQDRQFILSSKKLLLSDSGFYLCACCIGGENGYTFGSGTRLTVV.

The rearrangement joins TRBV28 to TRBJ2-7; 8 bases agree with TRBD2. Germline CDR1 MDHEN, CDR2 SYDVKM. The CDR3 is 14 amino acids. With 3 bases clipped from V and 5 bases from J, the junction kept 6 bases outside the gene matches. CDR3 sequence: CASSFPGRAHEQYF. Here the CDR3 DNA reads TGTGCCAGCAGTTTCCCCGGGAGGGCCCACGAGCAGTACTTC.

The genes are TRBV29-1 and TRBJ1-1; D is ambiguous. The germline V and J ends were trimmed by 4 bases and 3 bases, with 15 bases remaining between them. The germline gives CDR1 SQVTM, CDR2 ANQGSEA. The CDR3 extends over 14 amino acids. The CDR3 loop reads CSVAQGGYHTEAFF. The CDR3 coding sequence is TGCAGCGTTGCACAAGGCGGGTATCACACTGAAGCTTTCTTT.

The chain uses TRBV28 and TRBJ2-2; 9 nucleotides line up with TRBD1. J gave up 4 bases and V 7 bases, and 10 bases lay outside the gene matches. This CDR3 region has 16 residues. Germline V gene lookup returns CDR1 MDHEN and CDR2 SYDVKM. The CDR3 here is CASTTGTGWATGELFF. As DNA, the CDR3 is TGTGCCAGCACCACTGGGACAGGGTGGGCCACCGGGGAGCTGTTTTTT.

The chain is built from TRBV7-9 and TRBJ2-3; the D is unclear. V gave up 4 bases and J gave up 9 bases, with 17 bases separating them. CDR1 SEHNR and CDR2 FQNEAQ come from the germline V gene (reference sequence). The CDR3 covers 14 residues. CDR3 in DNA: TGTGCCAGCAGCTCCAACAAAGATCGAGGCACGCAGTATTTT. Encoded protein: CASSSNKDRGTQYF.

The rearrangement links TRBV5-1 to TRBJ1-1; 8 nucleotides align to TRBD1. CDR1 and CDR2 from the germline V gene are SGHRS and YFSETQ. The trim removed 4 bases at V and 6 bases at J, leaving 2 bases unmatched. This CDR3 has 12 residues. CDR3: CASSTQGAEAFF. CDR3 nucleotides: TGCGCCAGCAGCACACAGGGGGCTGAAGCTTTCTTT.